This TCR beta chain was captured in a study of blood T cell repertoires in COVID-19. Data came from immunoSEQ multiplex PCR; TCRdb stores just in-frame clones and leaves some out. The table lists approximately 150,000 clones, around four fifths of them singletons. Sequencing used PBMCs or T cells enriched from blood (not recorded which). The clonotype comes from a man between 40 and 49 years old with acute COVID-19.

CDR3 in DNA: TGTGCCAGCAAGCGGGACACTGAAGCTTTCTTT. The encoded protein is CASKRDTEAFF. The chain joins TRBV2 to TRBJ1-1, with D unresolved. Germline V gene sequence: CDR1 SNHLY, CDR2 FYNNEI. V lost 7 bases and J lost 3, with 6 bases in between. The CDR3 has 11 residues.